Listed below are T cell receptor beta chains from one sample, sequenced in a study of CD8 T cells in Susac syndrome. TCRdb re-derived calls from the immunoSEQ multiplex PCR reads in MiXCR, one entry per CDR3 protein. The table has tens of thousands of distinct CDR3 sequences, approximately 94% seen once. What was sequenced was CD4+ T cells from PBMCs. Receptors were obtained from a human donor with Susac syndrome. Both conserved end residues are part of each CDR3. The D gene is left open where the match is weak. The size field is filled for only some rows; it gives once, few, many or a size class.

D,length,J,V,size,CDR3,DNA
-,14,TRBJ1-4,TRBV14,-,CATRRGGTNEKLFF,TGTGCCACCCGACGGGGCGGAACTAATGAAAAACTGTTTTTT
TRBD1,14,TRBJ2-7,TRBV6-2/TRBV6-3,-,CASGGTGRGHEQYF,TGTGCCAGCGGAGGGACAGGGCGAGGACACGAGCAGTACTTC
TRBD2,16,TRBJ2-1,TRBV28,-,CASTSWGLAGAGEQFF,TGTGCCAGCACCTCATGGGGACTAGCGGGAGCGGGTGAGCAGTTCTTC
-,15,TRBJ1-1,TRBV6-5,once,CASSYTGPRSTEAFF,TGTGCCAGCAGTTATACCGGGCCGCGGAGTACTGAAGCTTTCTTT
-,12,TRBJ2-7,TRBV20-1,-,CSARESGREQYF,TGCAGTGCTAGAGAGAGTGGGCGCGAGCAGTACTTC
TRBD1,14,TRBJ2-1,TRBV20-1,-,CSARANRGLNEQFF,TGCAGTGCTAGAGCCAACAGGGGGCTCAATGAGCAGTTCTTC
-,18,TRBJ2-2,TRBV5-6,-,CASSFRLGVSPNTGELFF,TGTGCCAGCAGCTTCCGACTAGGGGTATCACCCAACACCGGGGAGCTGTTTTTT
-,13,TRBJ2-3,TRBV5-1,-,CASSSVSTDTQYF,TGCGCCAGCAGCTCTGTGAGCACAGATACGCAGTATTTT
-,13,TRBJ2-5,TRBV29-1,-,CSQPRYRLKTQYF,TGCAGCCAGCCGCGGTACAGGCTGAAGACCCAGTACTTC
-,15,TRBJ2-5,TRBV7-9,-,CASSLLGFHGETQYF,TGTGCCAGCAGCTTACTAGGCTTCCACGGGGAGACCCAGTACTTC
-,13,TRBJ1-5,TRBV20-1,-,CSARDQLNQPQHF,TGCAGTGCTAGAGATCAGCTCAATCAGCCCCAGCATTTT
-,15,TRBJ2-1,TRBV12-3/TRBV12-4,few,CASSLRGSSYNEQFF,TGTGCCAGCAGTTTAAGGGGGAGTTCCTACAATGAGCAGTTCTTC
-,14,TRBJ2-2,TRBV20-1,-,CSAISDSNTGELFF,TGCAGTGCTATTTCGGACTCGAACACCGGGGAGCTGTTTTTT
TRBD2,15,TRBJ2-3,TRBV3-1,-,CASSPRTSGVDTQYF,TGTGCCAGCAGCCCCCGGACTAGCGGGGTAGATACGCAGTATTTT
-,11,TRBJ2-1,TRBV30,-,CAWSNRDAQFF,TGTGCCTGGAGCAACCGGGACGCGCAGTTCTTC
-,14,TRBJ2-1,TRBV18,once,CASSPGGAYNEQFF,TGTGCCAGCTCACCAGGGGGCGCCTACAATGAGCAGTTCTTC
TRBD2,15,TRBJ2-3,TRBV7-2,few,CASSLGLAVKGTQYF,TGTGCCAGCAGCTTGGGACTAGCGGTAAAGGGTACGCAGTATTTT
-,14,TRBJ1-1,TRBV5-6,-,CASSSRAGTKVAFF,TGTGCCAGCAGCTCGAGAGCCGGGACAAAGGTAGCTTTCTTT
TRBD1,15,TRBJ2-1,TRBV12-3/TRBV12-4,-,CASSLTGLSYNEQFF,TGTGCCAGCAGTTTGACAGGGCTCTCCTACAATGAGCAGTTCTTC
-,15,TRBJ2-7,TRBV7-2,-,CASSLRGPKGSEQYF,TGTGCCAGCAGCTTACGGGGGCCTAAGGGCTCCGAGCAGTACTTC
TRBD2,15,TRBJ2-6,TRBV19,-,CASSMWGGGANVLTF,TGTGCCAGTAGTATGTGGGGGGGTGGGGCCAACGTCCTGACTTTC
-,12,TRBJ2-5,TRBV9,-,CASSATLETQYF,TGTGCCAGCAGCGCAACGCTTGAGACCCAGTACTTC
-,14,TRBJ2-1,TRBV19,-,CASRLDREVGEQFF,TGTGCCAGTAGACTAGACCGGGAAGTTGGTGAGCAGTTCTTC
TRBD1,15,TRBJ2-1,TRBV6-5,-,CASRDGQGAFGEQFF,TGTGCCAGCAGGGACGGACAGGGAGCGTTTGGTGAGCAGTTCTTC
-,15,TRBJ2-1,TRBV19,once,CASSIGAGSRNEQFF,TGTGCCAGTAGTATCGGGGCGGGGTCCCGAAATGAGCAGTTCTTC
TRBD2,16,TRBJ2-1,TRBV18,-,CASSSTGTSGYNEQFF,TGTGCCAGCTCTTCGACCGGGACTAGCGGCTACAATGAGCAGTTCTTC
TRBD1,14,TRBJ2-7,TRBV29-1,-,CSVEARQGNYEQYF,TGCAGCGTTGAGGCTCGACAGGGAAATTACGAGCAGTACTTC
-,13,TRBJ1-2,TRBV30,-,CAWSVRSGYGYTF,TGTGCCTGGAGTGTGAGGTCAGGGTACGGCTACACCTTC
-,14,TRBJ1-5,TRBV18,-,CASSPQGQNQPQHF,TGTGCCAGCTCACCACAGGGGCAAAATCAGCCCCAGCATTTT
TRBD1,20,TRBJ2-4,TRBV27,-,CASSSNRGQGPVGVRNIQYF,TGTGCCAGCAGTTCCAACCGGGGACAGGGGCCGGTGGGGGTTAGAAACATTCAGTACTTC
TRBD2,14,TRBJ2-1,TRBV14,-,CASSQDSGGPPRFF,TGTGCCAGCAGCCAAGATAGCGGGGGGCCTCCAAGGTTCTTC
TRBD1,14,TRBJ2-1,TRBV20-1,once,CSASSGTASNEQFF,TGCAGTGCTTCTTCCGGGACAGCCTCCAATGAGCAGTTCTTC
-,12,TRBJ2-7,TRBV3-1,-,CASSQVGNEQYF,TGTGCCAGCAGCCAAGTAGGGAACGAGCAGTACTTC
-,16,TRBJ1-6,TRBV14,once,CASSHRDHYSGSPLHF,TGTGCCAGCAGCCACCGGGATCATTATTCTGGGTCACCCCTCCACTTT
-,15,TRBJ1-5,TRBV4-3,-,CASSQEFGGRQPQHF,TGCGCCAGCAGCCAAGAGTTTGGGGGGCGTCAGCCCCAGCATTTT
TRBD1,11,TRBJ2-7,TRBV20-1,-,CSAIRGLEQYF,TGCAGTGCTATCAGGGGGCTTGAGCAGTACTTC
TRBD1,16,TRBJ2-3,TRBV27,-,CASSLGLDRVTDTQYF,TGTGCCAGCAGTTTAGGCCTCGACAGGGTCACAGATACGCAGTATTTT
-,16,TRBJ1-3,TRBV4-1,-,CASSQSSRGTGNTIYF,TGCGCCAGCAGCCAATCATCGAGGGGGACTGGAAACACCATATATTTT
TRBD2,20,TRBJ2-3,TRBV3-1,-,CASSHKIGLAGGPHQDTQYF,TGTGCCAGCAGCCACAAGATCGGACTAGCGGGGGGGCCACATCAAGATACGCAGTATTTT
-,14,TRBJ2-3,TRBV29-1,once,CSVLHTGRSDTQYF,TGCAGCGTGCTCCATACGGGTAGGAGCGATACGCAGTATTTT
TRBD1,15,TRBJ2-2,TRBV7-2,few,CASSFGDRRTGELFF,TGTGCCAGCAGCTTCGGGGACAGGCGCACCGGGGAGCTGTTTTTT
TRBD1,15,TRBJ1-1,TRBV15,once,CATSRDGQANTEAFF,TGTGCCACCAGCAGAGATGGACAGGCGAACACTGAAGCTTTCTTT
TRBD2,14,TRBJ2-1,TRBV5-1,-,CASSESTSGREQFF,TGCGCCAGCAGCGAATCGACTAGCGGACGAGAGCAGTTCTTC
-,13,TRBJ2-5,TRBV12-3/TRBV12-4,-,CASSTFGRTPDYF,TGTGCCAGCAGTACCTTCGGTCGGACACCGGATTACTTC
-,12,TRBJ1-6,TRBV19,once,CASSQPLSPLHF,TGTGCCAGTAGTCAACCTTTGTCACCCCTCCACTTT
TRBD1,16,TRBJ1-5,TRBV12-3/TRBV12-4,once,CASSGFTGGARQPQHF,TGTGCCAGCAGTGGCTTCACAGGGGGCGCGAGGCAGCCCCAGCATTTT
TRBD1,15,TRBJ1-1,TRBV12-5,-,CASGPGGALNTEAFF,TGTGCTAGTGGACCAGGGGGGGCGTTAAACACTGAAGCTTTCTTT
-,15,TRBJ2-5,TRBV28,-,CASSSTGIAHETQYF,TGTGCCAGCAGCTCCACCGGGATTGCACATGAGACCCAGTACTTC
-,16,TRBJ2-7,TRBV4-2,-,CASSQDSHTGTYEQYF,TGTGCCAGCAGCCAAGATTCGCACACGGGAACCTACGAGCAGTACTTC
TRBD1,13,TRBJ1-5,TRBV29-1,-,CSVGEGANQPQHF,TGCAGCGTTGGGGAGGGGGCCAATCAGCCCCAGCATTTT
-,15,TRBJ2-2,TRBV4-3,-,CASSNSGRRTGELFF,TGCGCCAGCAGCAACTCCGGACGGAGAACCGGGGAGCTGTTTTTT
-,14,TRBJ2-7,TRBV25-1,-,CASSVGDRSYEQYF,TGTGCCAGCAGTGTAGGGGACCGATCCTACGAGCAGTACTTC
-,15,TRBJ2-3,TRBV20-1,-,CSASRILGTSDTQYF,TGCAGTGCTAGCCGAATCCTGGGGACCTCAGATACGCAGTATTTT